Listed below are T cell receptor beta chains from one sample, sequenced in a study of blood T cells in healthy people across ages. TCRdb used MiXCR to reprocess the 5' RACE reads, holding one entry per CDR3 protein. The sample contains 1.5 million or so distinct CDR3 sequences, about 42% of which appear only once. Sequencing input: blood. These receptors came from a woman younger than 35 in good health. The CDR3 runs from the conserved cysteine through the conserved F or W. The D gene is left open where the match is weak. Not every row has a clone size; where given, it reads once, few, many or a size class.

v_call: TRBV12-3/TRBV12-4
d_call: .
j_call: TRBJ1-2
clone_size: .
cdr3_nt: TGTGCCAGCAGTTTCGGGGGTACCCATAACTATGGCTACACCTTC
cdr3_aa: CASSFGGTHNYGYTF

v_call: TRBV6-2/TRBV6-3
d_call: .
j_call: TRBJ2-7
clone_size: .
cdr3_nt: TGTGCCAGCAGTGATTCGGCGGTCTACGAGCAGTACTTC
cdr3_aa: CASSDSAVYEQYF

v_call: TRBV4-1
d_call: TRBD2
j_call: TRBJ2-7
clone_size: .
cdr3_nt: TGCGCCAGCAGCCATTCGTCCGGGACTAGCAAATACGAGCAGTACTTC
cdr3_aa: CASSHSSGTSKYEQYF

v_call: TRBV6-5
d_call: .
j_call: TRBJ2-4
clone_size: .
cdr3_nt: TGTGCCAGCAGTTACTCCGTAACATTAGCCAAAAACATTCAGTACTTC
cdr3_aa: CASSYSVTLAKNIQYF

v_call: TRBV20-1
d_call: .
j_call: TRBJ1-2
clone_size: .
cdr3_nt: TGCAGTGCTAGATTTCCCCAGGAGTCTTATGGCTACACCTTC
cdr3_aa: CSARFPQESYGYTF

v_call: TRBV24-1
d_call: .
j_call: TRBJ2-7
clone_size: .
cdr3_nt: TGTGCCACCAGTGATAAGGGTGACGAGGACCGGAATGAATCCTACGAGCAGTACTTC
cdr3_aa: CATSDKGDEDRNESYEQYF

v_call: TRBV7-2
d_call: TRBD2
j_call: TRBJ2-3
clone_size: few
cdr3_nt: TGTGCCAGCAGCCGACTAGCGGGGGGGAAAGATACGCAGTATTTT
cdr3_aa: CASSRLAGGKDTQYF

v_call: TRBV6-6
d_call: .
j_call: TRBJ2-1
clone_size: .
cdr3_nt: TGTGCCAGCAGTTACGGGGAACTGCTCAGAGCCAATGAGCAGTTCTTC
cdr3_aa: CASSYGELLRANEQFF

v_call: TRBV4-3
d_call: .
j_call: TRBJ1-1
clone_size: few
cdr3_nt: TGCGCCAGCAGCCAAATTGGACAGTCGAACACTGAAGCTTTCTTT
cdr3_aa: CASSQIGQSNTEAFF

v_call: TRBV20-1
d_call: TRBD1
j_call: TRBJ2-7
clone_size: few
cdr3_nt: TGCAGTGCTAGGGACGCGGGACAGGGTACTGTCGAGCAGTACTTC
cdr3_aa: CSARDAGQGTVEQYF